The 30 T cell receptor beta chains below come from one sample, sequenced in a study of control samples from healthy donors and cancer patients. Using immunoSEQ multiplex PCR, the repertoire was profiled, and TCRdb retains in-frame clones only, with some absent. The sample shows about 110,000 clones, roughly four fifths of them seen only once. The sequenced sample was blood. Receptors originate from a man younger than 30 in good health.

The genes are TRBV11-3 and TRBJ1-6; D is perhaps TRBD1 (6 bases). Deletions cut 0 bases from V and 7 bases from J, with 10 bases between. CDR3 length equals 15 residues. Looked up from germline, CDR1 is SGHNT and CDR2 is YENEEA. For the CDR3, the DNA is TGTGCCAGCAGCTTAGATGGGGGCTGGAATTCACCCCTCCACTTT. It specifies CASSLDGGWNSPLHF.

This sequence joins TRBV2 and TRBJ1-1; 11 bases are shared with TRBD1. Germline V gene sequence: CDR1 SNHLY, CDR2 FYNNEI. This CDR3 has 14 amino acids. With 10 bases clipped from V and 5 bases from J, the junction kept 9 bases outside the gene matches. The CDR3 loop reads CATKPGQGETEAFF. The CDR3 bases are TGTGCCACCAAACCGGGACAGGGGGAGACTGAAGCTTTCTTT.

V usage is TRBV5-1 and J usage is TRBJ2-1, with TRBD2 identical over 10 bases. The CDR3 totals 15 residues. The V gene's germline CDR1 is SGHRS and CDR2 YFSETQ. J lost 4 bases, V lost 2 bases, and 3 bases had no gene match. For the CDR3, the DNA is TGCGCCAGCAGCTTTAGCGGGGGGACTTACAATGAGCAGTTCTTC. It yields the protein CASSFSGGTYNEQFF. The variable domain in full, with the rest retrieved from reference TRBV5-1 and TRBJ2-1, is KAGVTQTPRYLIKTRGQQVTLSCSPISGHRSVSWYQQTPGQGLQFLFEYFSETQRNKGNFPGRFSGRQFSNSRSEMNVSTLELGDSALYLCASSFSGGTYNEQFFGPGTRLTVL.

The chain joins TRBV12-3 or TRBV12-4 to TRBJ1-1; D is uncertain. This CDR3 spans 13 amino acids. V gave up 5 bases and J gave up 4 bases, with 11 bases separating them. CDR3 DNA sequence: TGTGCCAGCAGTAACATTGCGAGCACTGAAGCTTTCTTT. This translates into CASSNIASTEAFF.

The rearrangement uses TRBV7-9 and TRBJ2-3, with 10 nucleotides matching TRBD1. The junction had 7 bases not matched to a gene; V was cut back by 5 bases and J by 5 bases. The CDR3 contains 15 residues. Germline loops: CDR1 SEHNR, CDR2 FQNEAQ (reference sequence). DNA for the CDR3: TGTGCCAGCAGCCGAGCCGACAGGGGGCAAGATACGCAGTATTTT. Its protein is CASSRADRGQDTQYF.

This chain connects TRBV2 to TRBJ2-7; D unclear. CDR3 length: 15 amino acids. Trimming cost V 4 bases and J 0 bases, with 13 bases left between them. Germline lookup yields CDR1 SNHLY and CDR2 FYNNEI. Here the CDR3 DNA reads TGTGCCAGCAGTGGGCGACTGCTGAGCTCCTACGAGCAGTACGTC. It codes for CASSGRLLSSYEQYV.

V and J are TRBV6-5 and TRBJ1-5; no reliable D call. There are 16 residues in the CDR3. The V gene lost 0 bases and the J gene lost 7 bases, with 16 bases spanning the gap. Germline CDR1 MNHEY, CDR2 SVGAGI. CDR3 in amino acids: CASSYSYSPGIQPQHF. The CDR3, as DNA: TGTGCCAGCAGTTACTCGTATAGCCCGGGAATCCAGCCCCAGCATTTT.

V is TRBV12-3 or TRBV12-4 and J is TRBJ2-7, with D tentatively TRBD1 or TRBD2 (6 bases each). The CDR3 contains 11 residues. The ends were cut back, 4 bases at V and 9 bases at J, with 10 bases in the middle. In DNA form, the CDR3 reads TGTGCCAGCAGTTCTAAGGGGGGGCAGTACTTC. The encoded protein is CASSSKGGQYF.

The chain is built from TRBV5-6 and TRBJ1-4; 10 positions agree with TRBD1. Germline loops: CDR1 SGHDT, CDR2 YYEEEE. This CDR3 comprises 15 residues. The V segment lost 4 bases and the J segment 5 bases; nucleotides outside the gene matches: 5. This CDR3 is CASSPWTGGNEKLFF. CDR3 nucleotide sequence: TGTGCCAGCAGCCCGTGGACAGGGGGGAATGAAAAACTGTTTTTT.

The CDR3 is CASSLAGLAHTGELFF. CDR3 coding DNA: TGTGCCAGCAGCTTAGCGGGACTAGCTCACACCGGGGAGCTGTTTTTT. V and J are TRBV7-2 and TRBJ2-2; 9 bases map to TRBD2. V dropped 0 bases and J dropped 3; count of bases not matched to a gene: 2. Per germline, CDR1 SGHTA and CDR2 FQGNSA. This CDR3 is built from 16 residues.

This clone was picked up a small number of times. The gene calls are TRBV7-9 and TRBJ1-4, with D unresolved. The CDR3 has 16 residues. Looked up from germline, CDR1 is SEHNR and CDR2 is FQNEAQ (reference sequence). V lost 6 bases and J lost 3, with 17 bases in between. CDR3: CASSPLVGSPNEKLFF. As DNA, the CDR3 is TGTGCCAGCAGTCCCCTCGTGGGGTCTCCTAATGAAAAACTGTTTTTT.

This rearrangement joins TRBV28 to TRBJ2-7; D remains ambiguous. This CDR3 region has 13 residues. V gave up 6 bases and J gave up 2 bases, with 11 bases separating them. Per the germline V gene, CDR1 is MDHEN and CDR2 is SYDVKM. Here the CDR3 reads CASRPVRTYEQYF. The CDR3 region has the DNA TGTGCCAGCAGACCAGTTAGGACCTACGAGCAGTACTTC.

The sample holds one count of this clone. The chain couples TRBV7-8 to TRBJ2-7; 7 bases align to TRBD2. From germline, CDR1 is SGHVS and CDR2 FQNEAQ. V shed 5 bases and J 2 bases; nucleotides not matched to a gene: 12. The CDR3 contains 16 residues. Here the CDR3 DNA reads TGTGCCAGCAGCCTCGCTGTGCTAGCGGCTACCTACGAGCAGTACTTC. Protein product: CASSLAVLAATYEQYF.

This chain connects TRBV19 to TRBJ1-3; D is unresolved. The V gene's germline CDR1 is LNHDA and CDR2 SQIVND (reference sequence). This CDR3 comprises 12 residues. With 6 bases removed from V and 3 bases from J, the gap between germline ends came to 6 bases. The CDR3 sequence: CASRQLGNTIYF. The CDR3 coding sequence is TGTGCCAGTAGGCAACTTGGAAACACCATATATTTT.

CDR3 DNA sequence: TGTGCCAGCAGCCTTCTTGACAGGGGGATAAACTCTGGGGCCAACGTCCTGACTTTC. It codes for CASSLLDRGINSGANVLTF. The chain recombines TRBV11-2 with TRBJ2-6; 9 positions match TRBD1. This CDR3 has 19 residues. Losses at the gene ends were 5 bases for V and 0 bases for J; bases not matched to a gene: 11. Germline CDR1 is SGHAT and CDR2 is FQNNGV.

This CDR3 is CASSPKTYLTGTRAYEQYF. The DNA of the CDR3 is TGTGCCAGCAGCCCTAAGACTTACCTGACAGGGACGAGAGCCTACGAGCAGTACTTC. The chain couples TRBV5-8 to TRBJ2-7, with 7 bases matching TRBD1. Germline V gives CDR1 SGHTS, CDR2 YDEGEE. The V segment lost 4 bases and the J segment 2 bases; nucleotides outside the gene matches: 21. The CDR3 is 19 amino acids.

The rearrangement uses TRBV6-6 and TRBJ1-1; no clear D. CDR1 and CDR2 (germline): MNHNY, SVGAGI (reference sequence). The V and J ends lost 2 bases and 1 base respectively, with 8 bases between them. The CDR3 is 14 residues long. This CDR3 reads CASSYERTNTEAFF. DNA of the CDR3: TGTGCCAGCAGTTACGAACGGACGAACACTGAAGCTTTCTTT.

This clone showed up just a few times. The rearrangement links TRBV2 to TRBJ2-3, with D possibly being TRBD1 (6 bases). CDR1 and CDR2 (germline): SNHLY, FYNNEI. The V end was cut by 9 bases, the J end by 2 bases, with 21 bases between. The CDR3 runs to 16 residues. The CDR3 sequence: CASTPLTGPTTDTQYF. The CDR3, as DNA: TGTGCCAGTACTCCCCTTACAGGGCCCACCACAGATACGCAGTATTTT.

The CDR3 DNA reads as TGTGCCAGTAGTCCAACTTCCGGGACAGCGCAAGAGACCCAGTACTTC. Encoded protein: CASSPTSGTAQETQYF. The chain recombines TRBV19 with TRBJ2-5, with TRBD1 identical over 7 bases. V was pared by 5 bases and J by 2 bases, with 11 bases of the junction left unmatched. The CDR3 runs 16 residues. Germline V gives CDR1 LNHDA, CDR2 SQIVND (reference sequence).

The chain uses TRBV9 and TRBJ1-1; D perhaps matches TRBD1 (6 bases). The CDR3 contains 15 residues. Trimming removed 3 bases from V and 4 bases from J, with 16 bases in between. The germline V gene encodes CDR1 SGDLS and CDR2 YYNGEE. This CDR3 is CASSAVTGFGTEAFF. CDR3 in DNA: TGTGCCAGCAGCGCTGTCACAGGGTTTGGCACTGAAGCTTTCTTT.

V is TRBV24-1 and J is TRBJ2-7; unclear D gene. V was trimmed by 2 bases and J by 2 bases, leaving 12 bases between them. Germline CDR1 reads KGHDR; CDR2 reads SFDVKD. There are 15 residues in the CDR3. Here the CDR3 DNA reads TGTGCCACCAGTGATTCCAGACATCGGACCTACGAGCAGTACTTC. This gives the protein CATSDSRHRTYEQYF.

The chain links TRBV30 to TRBJ1-1; TRBD1 might be the D (5 bases). Looked up from germline, CDR1 is GTSNPN and CDR2 is SVGIG (reference sequence). This CDR3 contains 13 residues. V lost 5 bases, J lost 1 base, and 11 bases lay in between. The CDR3 sequence is CAWAGLPNTEAFF. CDR3 sequence (DNA): TGTGCCTGGGCGGGACTTCCGAACACTGAAGCTTTCTTT.

This chain uses TRBV5-1 with TRBJ1-3; the D gene is possibly TRBD1 (5 bases). From germline, CDR1 is SGHRS and CDR2 YFSETQ. V was shortened by 0 bases and J by 1 base, with 17 bases between the two germline ends. CDR3 size: 18 residues. The CDR3 DNA sequence: TGCGCCAGCAGCTTGGCCTATCGTGGCAGGGTATCTGGAAACACCATATATTTT. This translates into CASSLAYRGRVSGNTIYF.

The rearrangement uses TRBV11-2 and TRBJ1-3; no reliable D call. Germline CDR1 is SGHAT and CDR2 is FQNNGV. The V end was cut by 3 bases, the J end by 4 bases, with 7 bases between. This CDR3 is built from 13 residues. CDR3 DNA: TGTGCCAGCAGCTTCGCCCTGGGAAACACCATATATTTT. Translated, it gives CASSFALGNTIYF. Based on the CDR3 plus reference TRBV11-2 and TRBJ1-3, the full variable domain is EAGVAQSPRYKIIEKRQSVAFWCNPISGHATLYWYQQILGQGPKLLIQFQNNGVVDDSQLPKDRFSAERLKGVDSTLKIQPAKLEDSAVYLCASSFALGNTIYFGEGSWLTVV.

This clone has more than one count but fewer than ten. The chain employs TRBV5-4 and TRBJ1-2; no firm D call. Germline V lookup: CDR1 SGHNT, CDR2 YYREEE (reference sequence). The germline V and J ends were trimmed by 0 bases and 4 bases, with 4 bases remaining between them. CDR3 size: 12 residues. Here the CDR3 reads CASSLAGYGYTF. DNA for the CDR3: TGTGCCAGCAGCTTGGCAGGCTATGGCTACACCTTC.

This chain joins TRBV5-4 and TRBJ2-5; 10 nucleotides line up with TRBD2. The CDR3 is 14 amino acids. V shed 4 bases and J 5 bases; nucleotides not matched to a gene: 5. Germline V gene lookup returns CDR1 SGHNT and CDR2 YYREEE (reference sequence). The CDR3 here is CASSKREGWETQYF. CDR3 bases: TGTGCCAGCAGCAAGCGGGAGGGATGGGAGACCCAGTACTTC.

This chain links TRBV2 with TRBJ2-2; 10 bases line up with TRBD2. Germline CDR1 is SNHLY and CDR2 is FYNNEI. This CDR3 spans 14 amino acids. The V gene end was trimmed by 3 bases and the J gene end by 9 bases; junction bases not matched to a gene: 4. The CDR3 loop is CASSDERGGRELFF. The CDR3 DNA follows: TGTGCCAGCAGTGATGAGCGGGGGGGCCGGGAGCTGTTTTTT.

J is TRBJ1-6 and V is TRBV2, with TRBD1 matching over 10 bases. V was clipped by 7 bases and J by 7 bases; unmatched bases: 4. The CDR3 is 14 residues long. The germline V gene has CDR1 SNHLY and CDR2 FYNNEI. The CDR3 coding sequence is TGTGCCAGCAAGCGGGACAGGGGAAATTCACCCCTCCACTTT. Translation gives CASKRDRGNSPLHF.

The chain carries TRBV4-1 and TRBJ1-5; maybe TRBD1 (6 bases). This CDR3 has 14 residues. Germline CDR1 MGHRA, CDR2 YSYEKL. V shed 5 bases and J shed 1 base, with 9 bases lying between them. Written as DNA, the CDR3 is TGCGCCAGCAGCTTGGGACAAAGCAATCAGCCCCAGCATTTT. It encodes CASSLGQSNQPQHF.

CDR3 nucleotides: TGTGCCAGCAGCTGGGACAGCCTCCGAGAGACCCAGTACTTC. Encoded protein: CASSWDSLRETQYF. V gene TRBV7-2 combines with J gene TRBJ2-5, with TRBD1 identical over 7 bases. The length of the CDR3 is 14 residues. V trimming: 4 bases; J trimming: 4 bases; junction bases outside the gene matches: 6. Germline assignment: CDR1 SGHTA and CDR2 FQGNSA.